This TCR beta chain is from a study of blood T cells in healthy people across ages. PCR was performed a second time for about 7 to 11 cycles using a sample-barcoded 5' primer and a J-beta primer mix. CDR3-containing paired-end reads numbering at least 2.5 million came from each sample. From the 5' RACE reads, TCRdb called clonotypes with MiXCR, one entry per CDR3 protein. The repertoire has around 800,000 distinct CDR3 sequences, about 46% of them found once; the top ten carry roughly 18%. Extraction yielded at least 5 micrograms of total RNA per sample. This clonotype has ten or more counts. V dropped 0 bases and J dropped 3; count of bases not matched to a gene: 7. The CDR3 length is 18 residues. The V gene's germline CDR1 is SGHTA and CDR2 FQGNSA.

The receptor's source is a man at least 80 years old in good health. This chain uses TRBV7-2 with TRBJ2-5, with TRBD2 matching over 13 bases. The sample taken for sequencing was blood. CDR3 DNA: TGTGCCAGCAGCTTAGCGATTCTCGGACTAGCGGGAGAAGAGACCCAGTACTTC. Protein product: CASSLAILGLAGEETQYF.